The source of this TCR beta chain is a study of OX40 agonist ivuxolimab in advanced cancers. A note on the overall study: Ivuxolimab was an agonistic, fully human IgG2 monoclonal antibody directed against OX40 (CD134), a costimulatory receptor. Intravenous ivuxolimab was administered to patients every 2 weeks at six dose levels: 0.01, 0.1, 0.3, 1.5, 3 and 10 mg/kg. In the dose-escalation cohort, approximately 83% of patients were male, and the mean age was around 60 years with a range of roughly 20 to 85. Of the 50 or so patients in dose escalation, about 20 had hepatocellular carcinoma, some 15 had melanoma, 9 had renal cell carcinoma and 9 had head and neck cancer. Prior anti-PD-1, anti-PD-L1 or anti-CTLA-4 therapy was permitted, and roughly two fifths of dose-escalation patients had received checkpoint inhibitors. The paper reports the monotherapy dose-escalation portion (N of about 50 patients) of the phase I ivuxolimab trial. The purpose of peripheral TCRbeta sequencing was to test whether ivuxolimab changed TCR sequence diversity and led to clonal T-cell expansion. Partial responses were achieved by three dose-escalation patients, of whom one had hepatocellular carcinoma and two had cutaneous melanoma. General study outcomes and caveats: After ivuxolimab, more expanded clones were found on average in CD8+ T cells than in CD4+ T cells. Clonal expansion of both CD4+ and CD8+ blood T cells was observed from baseline to week 6 at doses 0.1 to 3.0 mg/kg. In the 0.1-3.0 mg/kg groups, partial responders had among the lowest normalized peripheral clonal expansion, particularly in CD8+ T cells. The antigen specificity of the clonally expanded peripheral T cells was not determined. Low levels of normalized T-cell clonal expansion were also seen in some patients who did not respond.

To note about this clone: Its specific antigen is unknown. Per-base qualities were not stored, and no clone one base away is much larger.

For sequencing of the TCRbeta CDR3 region, genomic DNA was extracted from the sorted cells. The immunoSEQ Assay was used to sequence the TCRbeta CDR3 regions. TCRdb retrieved this table from immuneACCESS and kept in-frame rearrangements only. Not all clones are present; in checked studies, unresolved V genes account for under half, and no reason is known for the remainder. This sample gives around 70,000 clones in total; roughly 85% of them show up just once. The leading ten clones occupy roughly a tenth of the sample. Patients with a history of autoimmune disease or receiving systemic immunosuppression were excluded from the trial. Peripheral blood for TCR sequencing was collected from all dose cohorts at baseline, on cycle 4 day 1, and on cycle 7 day 1. The samples were drawn from a first-in-human, open-label, multicenter phase I dose-escalation trial of ivuxolimab. Adults with locally advanced or metastatic melanoma, renal cell, hepatocellular, or head and neck squamous cell carcinoma were enrolled in the trial. Before TCR sequencing, CD4+ and CD8+ T cells were separately sorted from peripheral blood.

There are 13 amino acids in the CDR3, from cysteine to phenylalanine inclusive. Just CDR3 DNA is preserved here, 39 bases in frame from base 1. V is pared back by 4 bases and J by 0 bases, with 7 bases lying between the germline termini. Reading the germline V gene gives CDR1 SGDLS and CDR2 YYNGEE. The input for sequencing was CD4+ or CD8+ T cells sorted from blood, taken in a trial of the OX40 agonist ivuxolimab. Recombination linked TRBV9 to TRBJ1-1; too little of a D gene remains to name it. This clonotype originated in an adult with an advanced solid tumor such as melanoma, head and neck, liver or kidney cancer. The DNA sequence follows: TGTGCCAGCAGCACGGCCCTGAACACTGAAGCTTTCTTT. Its product reads: CASSTALNTEAFF. With the rest looked up from the reference TRBV9 and TRBJ1-1 genes rather than sequenced, the full variable domain is DSGVTQTPKHLITATGQRVTLRCSPRSGDLSVYWYQQSLDQGLQFLIQYYNGEERAKGNILERFSAQQFPDLHSELNLSSLELGDSALYFCASSTALNTEAFFGQGTRLTVV.